This T cell receptor beta chain comes out of a study of Tregs in tolerant kidney transplant recipients. Sequenced by immunoSEQ multiplex PCR; TCRdb stores in-frame clones only, minus some. Of some 110,000 clones listed, roughly 92% are singletons. The germline V and J ends were trimmed by 4 bases and 1 base, with 13 bases remaining between them. The length of the CDR3 is 15 residues. The germline V gene encodes CDR1 MNHEY and CDR2 SVGAGI. Overall study results and limits: No direct test of biological reproducibility was done here. Expanding Tregs on activated donor B cells appeared to best identify donor-specific TCRbeta clones.

Unstimulated regulatory T cells (CD4+CD25+CD127-), CD4+CD25- non-regulatory cells, CD4 and CD8 cells were FACS-sorted from thawed PBMCs. This clone was observed a handful of times. The antigen remains unidentified. Sequenced sample: CD4+ T cells from blood. This clonotype originated in a human donor in good health. V usage is TRBV6-5 and J usage is TRBJ1-1; D is unclear. The CDR3 DNA follows: TGTGCCAGCAGTTCCTGGGGAAGAGGGAACACTGAAGCTTTCTTT. Translated: CASSSWGRGNTEAFF.